This entry features one T cell receptor (beta chain) sequence. The sample belongs to a study of shared clonotypes between healthy human individuals. CD45RO-negative, CCR7-selected cells formed the naive CD8 fraction, which excluded terminally differentiated effector memory CD45RA+ cells. Profiling relied on immunoSEQ multiplex PCR, and the TCRdb table lists in-frame clones only, not all of them. The data hold more than 2 million clones, with roughly 95% observed a single time. Between the trimmed V and J ends, which lost 2 bases and 4 bases, there was a span of 11 bases. The CDR3 is made up of 14 amino acids. Germline CDR1 is LGHNA and CDR2 is YSLEER.

This receptor was taken from a man between 18 and 35 years old in good health. V usage is TRBV4-3 and J usage is TRBJ1-1; D uncertain. What was sequenced was naive CD8+ T cells sorted from blood. Here the CDR3 reads CASSQRTDFTEAFF. CDR3 coding DNA: TGCGCCAGCAGCCAAAGGACGGACTTCACTGAAGCTTTCTTT.